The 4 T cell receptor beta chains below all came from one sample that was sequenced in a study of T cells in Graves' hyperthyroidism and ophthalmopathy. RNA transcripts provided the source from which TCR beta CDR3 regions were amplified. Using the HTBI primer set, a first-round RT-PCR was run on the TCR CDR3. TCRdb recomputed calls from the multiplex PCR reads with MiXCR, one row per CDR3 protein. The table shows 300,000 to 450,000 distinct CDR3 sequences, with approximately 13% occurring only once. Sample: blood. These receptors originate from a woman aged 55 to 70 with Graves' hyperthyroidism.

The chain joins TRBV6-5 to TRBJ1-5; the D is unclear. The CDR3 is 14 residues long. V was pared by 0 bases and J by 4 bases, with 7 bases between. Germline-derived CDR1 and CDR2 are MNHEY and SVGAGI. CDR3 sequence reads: CASSYSSRNQPQHF. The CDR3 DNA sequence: TGTGCCAGCAGTTACTCGTCCAGGAATCAGCCCCAGCATTTT.

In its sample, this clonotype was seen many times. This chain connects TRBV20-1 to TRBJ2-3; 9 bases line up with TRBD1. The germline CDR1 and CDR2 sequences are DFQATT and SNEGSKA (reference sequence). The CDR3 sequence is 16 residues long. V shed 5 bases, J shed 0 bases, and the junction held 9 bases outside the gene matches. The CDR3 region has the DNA TGCAGTGCTGCAATGAACAGGGGGCAGAGCACAGATACGCAGTATTTT. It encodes CSAAMNRGQSTDTQYF.

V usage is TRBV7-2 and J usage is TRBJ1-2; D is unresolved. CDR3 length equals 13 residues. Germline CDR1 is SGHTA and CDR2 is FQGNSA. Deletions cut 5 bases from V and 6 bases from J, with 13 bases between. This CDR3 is CASSLRLPHGYTF. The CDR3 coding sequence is TGTGCCAGCAGCCTCAGGCTTCCCCATGGCTACACCTTC.

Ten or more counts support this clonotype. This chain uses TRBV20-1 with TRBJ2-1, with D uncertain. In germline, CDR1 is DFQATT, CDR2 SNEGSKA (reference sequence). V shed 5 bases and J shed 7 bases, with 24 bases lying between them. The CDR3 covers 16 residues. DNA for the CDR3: TGCAGTGCTCCTCCCCCTGAGGCGCCCGACTTTAATGAGCAGTTCTTC. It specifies CSAPPPEAPDFNEQFF.